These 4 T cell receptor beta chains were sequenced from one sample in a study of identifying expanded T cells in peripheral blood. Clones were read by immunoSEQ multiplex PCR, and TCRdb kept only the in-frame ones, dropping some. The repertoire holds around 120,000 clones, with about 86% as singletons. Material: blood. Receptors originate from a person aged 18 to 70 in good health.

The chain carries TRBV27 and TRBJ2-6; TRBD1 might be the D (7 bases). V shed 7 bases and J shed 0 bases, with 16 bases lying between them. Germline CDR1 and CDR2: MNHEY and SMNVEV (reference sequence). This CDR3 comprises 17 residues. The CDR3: CASTKEGTDSGANVLTF. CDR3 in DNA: TGTGCCAGCACCAAGGAGGGGACAGACTCTGGGGCCAACGTCCTGACTTTC. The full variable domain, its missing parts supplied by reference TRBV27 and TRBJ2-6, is EAQVTQNPRYLITVTGKKLTVTCSQNMNHEYMSWYRQDPGLGLRQIYYSMNVEVTDKGDVPEGYKVSRKEKRNFPLILESPSPNQTSLYFCASTKEGTDSGANVLTFGAGSRLTVL.

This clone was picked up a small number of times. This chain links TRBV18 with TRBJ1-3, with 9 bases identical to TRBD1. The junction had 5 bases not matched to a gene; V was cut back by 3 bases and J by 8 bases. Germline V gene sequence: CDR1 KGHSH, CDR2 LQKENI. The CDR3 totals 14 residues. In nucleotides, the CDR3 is TGTGCCAGCTCACCGGGACAGGGTCGGTACACCATATATTTT. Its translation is CASSPGQGRYTIYF.

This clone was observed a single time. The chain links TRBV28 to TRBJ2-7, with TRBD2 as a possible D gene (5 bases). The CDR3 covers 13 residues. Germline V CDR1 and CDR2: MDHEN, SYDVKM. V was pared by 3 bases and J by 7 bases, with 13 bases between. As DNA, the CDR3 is TGTGCCAGCAGTTTGCTAGCAAGTTGGGAGCAGTACTTC. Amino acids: CASSLLASWEQYF.

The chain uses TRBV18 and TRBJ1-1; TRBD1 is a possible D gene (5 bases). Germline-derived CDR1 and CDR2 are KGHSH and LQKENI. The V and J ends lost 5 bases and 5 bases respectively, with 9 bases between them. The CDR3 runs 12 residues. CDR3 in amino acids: CASSRGITEAFF. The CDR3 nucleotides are TGTGCCAGCTCAAGGGGTATAACTGAAGCTTTCTTT.